This TCR beta chain was observed in a study of blood T cell repertoires in COVID-19. Germline lookup yields CDR1 MNHEY and CDR2 SVGAGI. The CDR3 spans 16 residues. Deletions cut 1 base from V and 8 bases from J, with 20 bases between. Those who participated ranged in age from about 18 to 95 years and resided in approximately 23 US areas. Libraries were prepared by immunoSEQ multiplex PCR; TCRdb keeps only in-frame clonotypes and omits some of them. This sample yields fewer than 350,000 clones, of which nearly 90% are seen a single time; around 1% belongs to the top ten. The chain joins TRBV6-5 to TRBJ1-2; a weak D match, TRBD1 (6 bases). The sequenced sample was PBMCs or T cells enriched from blood (not recorded which). This TCR derives from a woman aged 25 to 39 who had recovered from COVID-19. CDR3 sequence reads: CASSYFAPDSKDGYTF. CDR3 in DNA: TGTGCCAGCAGTTACTTCGCGCCGGACAGTAAAGACGGCTACACCTTC.